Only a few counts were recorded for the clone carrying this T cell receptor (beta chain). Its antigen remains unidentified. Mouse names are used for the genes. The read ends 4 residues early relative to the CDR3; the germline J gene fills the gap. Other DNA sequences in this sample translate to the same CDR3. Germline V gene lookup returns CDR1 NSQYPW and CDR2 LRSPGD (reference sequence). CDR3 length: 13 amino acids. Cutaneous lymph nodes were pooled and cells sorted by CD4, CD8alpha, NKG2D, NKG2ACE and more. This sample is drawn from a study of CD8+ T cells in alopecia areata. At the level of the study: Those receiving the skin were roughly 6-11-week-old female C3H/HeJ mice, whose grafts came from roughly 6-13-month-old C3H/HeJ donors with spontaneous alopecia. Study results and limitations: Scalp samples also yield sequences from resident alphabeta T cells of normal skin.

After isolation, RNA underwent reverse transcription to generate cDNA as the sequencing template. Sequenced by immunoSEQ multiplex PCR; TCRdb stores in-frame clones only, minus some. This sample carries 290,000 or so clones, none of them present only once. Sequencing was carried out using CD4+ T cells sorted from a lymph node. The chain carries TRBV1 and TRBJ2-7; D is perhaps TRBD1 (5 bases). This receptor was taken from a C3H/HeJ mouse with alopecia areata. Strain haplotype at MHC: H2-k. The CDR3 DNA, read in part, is TGCACCTGCAGTGCAGACAGGACAAAT. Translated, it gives CTCSADRTN. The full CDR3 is CTCSADRTNEQYF.